The 28 T cell receptor beta chains below were found in one sample sequenced in a study of T cell responses to AZD1222 COVID-19 vaccine. Repertoires were generated with immunoSEQ multiplex PCR, while TCRdb's copy carries only in-frame clones and drops some. The sample contains approximately 170,000 clones, 91% of which appear only once. The specimen was peripheral blood, collected on day 0 of AZD1222 vaccination. These receptors all come from an adult in good health.

J is TRBJ2-1 and V is TRBV29-1; D is ambiguous. V was cut by 4 bases and J by 0 bases, with 13 bases left in between. CDR3 size: 15 residues. Germline CDR1 and CDR2: SQVTM and ANQGSEA. The chain's CDR3 is CSVGGVPLSYNEQFF. CDR3 in DNA: TGCAGCGTTGGAGGAGTGCCCCTCTCCTACAATGAGCAGTTCTTC.

This chain links TRBV7-9 with TRBJ1-2; D call uncertain. V lost 5 bases and J lost 8, with 15 bases in between. Looked up from germline, CDR1 is SEHNR and CDR2 is FQNEAQ (reference sequence). The CDR3 extends over 13 amino acids. The CDR3 region has the DNA TGTGCCAGCAGCCCAGGACCCCTCTGGGGCTACACCTTC. Amino acids: CASSPGPLWGYTF.

This clone was recorded only once. This sequence joins TRBV29-1 and TRBJ2-5; D ambiguous. CDR1 is SQVTM, CDR2 ANQGSEA, per germline. This CDR3 is built from 14 residues. Deletions cut 5 bases from V and 5 bases from J, with 18 bases between. In nucleotides, the CDR3 is TGCAGCGTTATCCTATCCGGCCTGCCTGAGACCCAGTACTTC. Its translation is CSVILSGLPETQYF.

The chain combines TRBV11-2 with TRBJ2-7; D tentatively reads TRBD1 or TRBD2 (5 bases each). V was shortened by 5 bases and J by 2 bases, with 16 bases between the two germline ends. Germline V gives CDR1 SGHAT, CDR2 FQNNGV. The CDR3 covers 15 residues. CDR3 residues: CASSGSVGTAYEQYF. The DNA for the CDR3 is TGTGCCAGCAGCGGCAGCGTCGGGACGGCCTACGAGCAGTACTTC.

The J gene is TRBJ2-4, the V gene TRBV27; 12 positions match TRBD2. J was trimmed by 0 bases and V by 6 bases; bases with no gene match: 15. The CDR3 runs to 20 residues. CDR1 is MNHEY and CDR2 is SMNVEV in the germline V gene (reference sequence). This CDR3 is CASRRGNGLAGPLAKNIQYF. CDR3 nucleotides: TGTGCCAGCAGGAGGGGGAATGGACTAGCGGGGCCCCTAGCCAAAAACATTCAGTACTTC.

The genes are TRBV6-5 and TRBJ1-2, with 9 bases matching TRBD1. Germline V gives CDR1 MNHEY, CDR2 SVGAGI. The CDR3 length is 14 residues. Trimming cost V 4 bases and J 7 bases; bases outside gene matches: 7. The CDR3 DNA is TGTGCCAGCAGTTTGGGACAGGGAAGGGGTGGCTACACCTTC. This sequence encodes CASSLGQGRGGYTF.

This chain's CDR3 is CASSLGRTGGRYEQYF. Here the CDR3 DNA reads TGTGCCAGCAGCTTAGGCAGGACAGGGGGCAGGTACGAGCAGTACTTC. The rearrangement joins TRBV13 to TRBJ2-7, with 11 nucleotides matching TRBD1. The CDR3 totals 16 residues. From germline, CDR1 is PRHDT and CDR2 FYEKMQ (reference sequence). The ends lost 0 bases at V and 4 bases at J; junction bases unmatched: 5. Combining the CDR3 with reference TRBV13 and TRBJ2-7 gives the whole variable domain AAGVIQSPRHLIKEKRETATLKCYPIPRHDTVYWYQQGPGQDPQFLISFYEKMQSDKGSIPDRFSAQQFSDYHSELNMSSLELGDSALYFCASSLGRTGGRYEQYFGPGTRLTVT.

The chain has TRBV5-4 and TRBJ2-7; 10 bases agree with TRBD2. V lost 2 bases and J lost 2; bases outside the gene matches: 4. The CDR3 has 15 residues. Germline loops: CDR1 SGHNT, CDR2 YYREEE (reference sequence). The CDR3 DNA is TGTGCCAGCAGCTTCTATCTAGCGGGAGCCTACGAGCAGTACTTC. This sequence encodes CASSFYLAGAYEQYF.

V gene TRBV28 combines with J gene TRBJ1-1; 7 bases agree with TRBD1. Germline lookup yields CDR1 MDHEN and CDR2 SYDVKM. V gave up 6 bases and J gave up 5 bases; unmatched junction bases: 9. The CDR3 is 14 amino acids. The chain's CDR3 is CASSRGGTVTEAFF. CDR3 in DNA: TGTGCCAGCAGCCGAGGAGGGACAGTGACTGAAGCTTTCTTT.

This sequence joins TRBV5-1 and TRBJ2-3; 9 bases map to TRBD2. From germline, CDR1 is SGHRS and CDR2 YFSETQ. J gave up 4 bases and V 0 bases, and 3 bases lay outside the gene matches. This CDR3 is built from 15 residues. CDR3 sequence reads: CASSLDSGGSDTQYF. Written as DNA, the CDR3 is TGCGCCAGCAGCTTGGATAGCGGGGGTTCAGATACGCAGTATTTT.

The chain links TRBV15 to TRBJ1-3; the D is unclear. The CDR3 has 18 amino acids. From germline, CDR1 is LNHNV and CDR2 YYDKDF (reference sequence). Trimming stripped 3 bases from V and 8 bases from J, with 26 bases between. CDR3 residues: CATSSPDIEGSPADTIYF. The CDR3 bases are TGTGCCACCAGCAGCCCCGACATTGAAGGTTCCCCAGCGGACACCATATATTTT.

The chain is built from TRBV9 and TRBJ2-7; the D is unclear. The V end was cut by 0 bases, the J end by 2 bases, with 12 bases between. The CDR3 consists of 15 residues. Germline CDR1 and CDR2: SGDLS and YYNGEE. The CDR3 region is CASSVASVLPYEQYF. The DNA for the CDR3 is TGTGCCAGCAGCGTAGCCTCGGTTCTCCCCTACGAGCAGTACTTC.

The rearrangement links TRBV2 to TRBJ2-3; D call uncertain. The CDR3 totals 16 residues. Germline-derived CDR1 and CDR2 are SNHLY and FYNNEI. V was clipped by 4 bases and J by 0 bases, with 14 bases between them. The CDR3 DNA reads TGTGCCAGCAGTGGCCTCAGACCAACTAGCACAGATACGCAGTATTTT. This encodes CASSGLRPTSTDTQYF.

This chain connects TRBV4-1 to TRBJ2-7, with 7 bases lining up with TRBD1. Germline CDR1 is MGHRA and CDR2 is YSYEKL. V trimming: 4 bases; J trimming: 2 bases; junction bases outside the gene matches: 8. The CDR3 contains 15 residues. For the CDR3, the DNA is TGCGCCAGCAGCCTAGCCGGGGACAGAGCCTACGAGCAGTACTTC. Protein: CASSLAGDRAYEQYF.

This chain uses TRBV19 with TRBJ1-1; D is possibly TRBD1 (5 bases). The CDR3 loop spans 14 amino acids. V lost 7 bases and J lost 0, with 12 bases in between. CDR1 is LNHDA, CDR2 SQIVND, per germline (reference sequence). CDR3 nucleotide sequence: TGTGCCAGTAACCACGGACAACTGAACACTGAAGCTTTCTTT. The encoded protein is CASNHGQLNTEAFF.

The chain is built from TRBV6-5 and TRBJ1-6, with a tentative D call TRBD1 (5 bases). Germline V lookup: CDR1 MNHEY, CDR2 SVGAGI. Trimming removed 8 bases from V and 8 bases from J, with 13 bases in between. This CDR3 contains 13 residues. The DNA for the CDR3 is TGTGCCAGCTGTTGGGGCCAGGATTCACCCCTCCACTTT. Residues: CASCWGQDSPLHF.

The chain combines TRBV28 with TRBJ1-2; TRBD1 matches 10 bases. The trim removed 3 bases at V and 4 bases at J, leaving 2 bases unmatched. The CDR3 contains 14 residues. Germline loops: CDR1 MDHEN, CDR2 SYDVKM. CDR3 DNA sequence: TGTGCCAGCAGTTTGACAGGGGGCGTCTATGGCTACACCTTC. Translating gives CASSLTGGVYGYTF.

The rearrangement links TRBV28 to TRBJ1-1; perhaps TRBD1 as D (6 bases). Trimming stripped 8 bases from V and 3 bases from J, with 16 bases between. CDR1 is MDHEN and CDR2 is SYDVKM in the germline V gene. CDR3 length equals 14 residues. In DNA, the CDR3 is TGTGCCAGCCAGCCGGGGGGGCCGGACACTGAAGCTTTCTTT. Its translation is CASQPGGPDTEAFF.

The rearrangement joins TRBV28 to TRBJ2-5; no firm D call. Germline loops: CDR1 MDHEN, CDR2 SYDVKM. The CDR3 totals 12 residues. V lost 3 bases, J lost 4 bases, and 6 bases lay in between. CDR3 coding DNA: TGTGCCAGCAGTTTCAATGGAGAGACCCAGTACTTC. Translating it yields CASSFNGETQYF.

The chain carries TRBV5-1 and TRBJ2-5; 8 bases match TRBD2. The CDR3 runs 15 residues. Germline-derived CDR1 and CDR2 are SGHRS and YFSETQ. V trimming: 2 bases; J trimming: 1 base; junction bases outside the gene matches: 4. The CDR3 coding sequence is TGCGCCAGCAGCTTCATAGCGGGAAGCCAAGAGACCCAGTACTTC. This sequence encodes CASSFIAGSQETQYF.

V and J are TRBV12-3 or TRBV12-4 and TRBJ2-1; the match to TRBD2 covers 8 bases. CDR3 length equals 11 residues. The V gene end was trimmed by 8 bases and the J gene end by 11 bases; junction bases not matched to a gene: 5. The CDR3 sequence: CASRGGTKQFF. CDR3 coding DNA: TGTGCCAGCCGGGGGGGGACCAAGCAGTTCTTC.

The chain is built from TRBV6-1 and TRBJ2-7; 7 positions agree with TRBD2. Germline V gene sequence: CDR1 MNHNS, CDR2 SASEGT. The junction had 4 bases not matched to a gene; V was cut back by 1 base and J by 1 base. The CDR3 runs 15 residues. The CDR3 DNA reads as TGTGCCAGCAGTGAAGGGGGGACTACATCCTACGAGCAGTACTTC. This codes for CASSEGGTTSYEQYF.

The V gene is TRBV18, the J gene TRBJ2-1, with 7 bases that match TRBD1. Germline CDR1 KGHSH, CDR2 LQKENI. V trimming: 2 bases; J trimming: 13 bases; junction bases outside the gene matches: 5. The CDR3 covers 12 residues. This CDR3 reads CASSPWDSPQFF. As DNA, the CDR3 is TGTGCCAGCTCACCATGGGACAGCCCTCAGTTCTTC.

This clone was recorded a few times. V usage is TRBV11-2 and J usage is TRBJ2-1; no reliable D call. This CDR3 comprises 12 residues. V dropped 7 bases and J dropped 7 bases, with 11 bases sitting between them. Germline V gene lookup returns CDR1 SGHAT and CDR2 FQNNGV. Here the CDR3 reads CASTGQTNEQFF. CDR3 nucleotide sequence: TGTGCCAGCACCGGCCAGACGAATGAGCAGTTCTTC.

The chain couples TRBV30 to TRBJ2-7; TRBD1 is a possible D gene (6 bases). CDR3 length equals 12 residues. Trimming removed 4 bases from V and 5 bases from J, with 12 bases in between. Germline V gives CDR1 GTSNPN, CDR2 SVGIG (reference sequence). CDR3 region: CAWKTGGHEQYF. In DNA, the CDR3 is TGTGCCTGGAAAACTGGGGGCCACGAGCAGTACTTC. The full variable domain, completed using reference TRBV30 and TRBJ2-7, is SQTIHQWPATLVQPVGSPLSLECTVEGTSNPNLYWYRQAAGRGLQLLFYSVGIGQISSEVPQNLSASRPQDRQFILSSKKLLLSDSGFYLCAWKTGGHEQYFGPGTRLTVT.

The chain has TRBV4-1 and TRBJ1-2; 7 nucleotides agree with TRBD1. The CDR3 has 15 residues. Germline CDR1 MGHRA, CDR2 YSYEKL. V dropped 3 bases and J dropped 4; count of bases not matched to a gene: 8. The CDR3 here is CASSHVLGQSYGYTF. The CDR3 DNA follows: TGCGCCAGCAGCCACGTGTTGGGACAGTCCTATGGCTACACCTTC.

The chain recombines TRBV5-5 with TRBJ1-2; 8 bases map to TRBD1. CDR1 SGHKS and CDR2 YYEKEE come from the germline V gene (reference sequence). The CDR3 totals 14 residues. The J segment lost 6 bases and the V segment lost 5 bases, leaving 9 bases of the junction unmatched. The CDR3 protein is CASSLTGALNGYTF. The CDR3 DNA is TGTGCCAGCAGTTTGACAGGGGCGCTCAATGGCTACACCTTC.

The V call is TRBV7-2, the J call TRBJ2-3; TRBD2 agrees at 11 bases. CDR1 and CDR2 from the germline V gene are SGHTA and FQGNSA. V lost 6 bases to trimming and J lost 4 bases; unmatched junction nucleotides: 6. The CDR3 covers 15 residues. The CDR3 DNA follows: TGTGCCAGCAGACTTAGCGGGAGGGGGGCAGATACGCAGTATTTT. Translating gives CASRLSGRGADTQYF. Together with reference TRBV7-2 and TRBJ2-3, the CDR3 gives the full variable domain: GAGVSQSPSNKVTEKGKDVELRCDPISGHTALYWYRQSLGQGLEFLIYFQGNSAPDKSGLPSDRFSAERTGGSVSTLTIQRTQQEDSAVYLCASRLSGRGADTQYFGPGTRLTVL.